The T cell receptor beta chain described here comes from a study of blood T cell repertoires in COVID-19 (TCRdb year 2020). For the wider study: The collaborator samples originated in the United States, Italy and Spain and spanned the acute and convalescent phases of COVID-19. The prospective study material was composed of cDNA or gDNA derived from T cells, B-cell-depleted T cells, or PBMCs. Deeply sampled blood TCRbeta repertoires from subjects exposed to, actively infected with, or recovered from COVID-19 were included in the dataset. The repertoires were made available in a free public database intended to serve as a resource for research on the immune response to SARS-CoV-2. The samples were drawn from two sources: the first 160 participants of the ongoing ImmuneRACE study, and 1,254 subjects contributed by 6 global collaborators. The sample metadata nearly always contained a de-identified subject ID, COVID-19 status, age in years and sex. Where HLA class I and class II types were available, the types were taken from metadata supplied by the sample provider, not from assay-based typing. Overall study results and their limits: The quantity of clinical and demographic metadata differed by source and by participant and was supplied without curation.

CDR1 and CDR2, per the germline V gene, are SGHTS and YDEGEE. From its cysteine to its phenylalanine, the CDR3 spans 15 amino acids. Only the CDR3 portion is preserved as DNA: 45 bases, with reading frame beginning at the first base. V and J lose 2 bases and 0 bases, and a span of 9 bases separates them. Each collaborating institution followed its own protocols to collect whole blood in K2EDTA tubes. For TCRbeta analysis, collaborators shipped samples as frozen whole blood, isolated PBMCs, or DNA extracted from either of those sample types. The immunoSEQ Assay, a bias-controlled multiplex PCR, was used to amplify TCRbeta CDR3 regions from genomic DNA. In the original analysis: The number of nucleated cells in each sample was estimated by amplification of reference gene primers within the assay. To quantify the absolute abundance of each unique TCRbeta CDR3 rearrangement, sequence reads were collapsed and filtered. For each sample, productive Simpson clonality was calculated as the square root of Simpson's diversity index across productive rearrangements. TCRdb holds this immuneACCESS table with in-frame rearrangements only. Some clones are missing; in checked studies, unresolved V genes explain under half, and the rest has no known cause. V and J calls and clone size are given by that table; D and trimming were obtained from the DNA. Present in this sample are 85,000 to 120,000 clones, approximately 91% of which were seen just once. The ten largest account for around 4.4% of the sample.

Comment on this clone: Its antigen remains unidentified. Per-base qualities were not stored, and no clone one base away is much larger.

The clonotype originates from a man younger than 30 with acute or convalescent COVID-19. Sequenced: peripheral blood. The sequence links TRBV5-8 to TRBJ2-1; the D gene is possibly TRBD2, with 6 bases matching. The CDR3 in this case is CASSFRGSSYNEQFF. In nucleotides, the sequence is TGTGCCAGCAGCTTCCGGGGGAGCTCCTACAATGAGCAGTTCTTC.